The 13 T cell receptor beta chains given below trace back to one sample, sequenced in a study of glioma-infiltrating T cells after dendritic cell vaccination. Time point here: after dendritic cell vaccination, including at tumor progression/relapse. This table comes from immunoSEQ multiplex PCR, and its TCRdb copy is limited to in-frame clones, with some not included. The sample yields roughly 100,000 clones, 90% seen once. Specimen: blood, collected after dendritic cell vaccination. These receptors were taken from a human donor with glioblastoma.

The chain has TRBV5-1 and TRBJ2-7; 14 nucleotides line up with TRBD2. V lost 4 bases, J lost 2 bases, and 5 bases stayed unmatched. The germline CDR1 and CDR2 sequences are SGHRS and YFSETQ. The CDR3 runs to 16 residues. The DNA of the CDR3 is TGCGCCAGCAGCCCTGGGACTAGCGGGGGCACCTACGAGCAGTACTTC. Translation gives CASSPGTSGGTYEQYF.

The chain employs TRBV5-1 and TRBJ1-1; 9 positions agree with TRBD1. This CDR3 region has 15 residues. The V and J ends lost 4 bases and 4 bases, in that order; junction bases with no gene match: 8. The germline CDR1 and CDR2 sequences are SGHRS and YFSETQ. The DNA of the CDR3 is TGCGCCAGCAGCCCCGGACAGGGGTCGGGCACTGAAGCTTTCTTT. Encoded protein: CASSPGQGSGTEAFF.

The V gene is TRBV29-1, the J gene TRBJ1-1; 9 nucleotides align to TRBD1. Trimming removed 0 bases from V and 5 bases from J; junction bases left unmatched: 13. The CDR3 is made up of 17 amino acids. Germline V CDR1 and CDR2: SQVTM, ANQGSEA. The CDR3 protein is CSVEDPMADRGWTEAFF. The CDR3 nucleotides are TGCAGCGTTGAAGACCCTATGGCGGACAGGGGATGGACTGAAGCTTTCTTT.

The sample holds a few counts of this clone. The rearrangement links TRBV4-1 to TRBJ1-4, with a possible D match to TRBD1 (5 bases). Deletions cut 1 base from V and 8 bases from J, with 20 bases between. The CDR3 sequence is 17 residues long. CDR1 is MGHRA, CDR2 YSYEKL, per germline. The CDR3 here is CASSQVGDAGMEEKLFF. DNA for the CDR3: TGCGCCAGCAGCCAAGTGGGGGATGCGGGGATGGAAGAAAAACTGTTTTTT.

The chain combines TRBV11-2 with TRBJ1-2, with D tentatively TRBD1 (6 bases). Germline V gene data show CDR1 as SGHAT and CDR2 as FQNNGV. The CDR3 is made up of 14 amino acids. The germline V and J ends were trimmed by 1 base and 8 bases, with 14 bases remaining between them. The CDR3 reads CASSLADRTGGYTF. As DNA, the CDR3 is TGTGCCAGCAGCTTAGCAGACAGGACTGGAGGCTACACCTTC.

V usage is TRBV11-1 and J usage is TRBJ1-2; 9 nucleotides line up with TRBD1. Losses at the gene ends were 6 bases for V and 5 bases for J; bases not matched to a gene: 4. Germline CDR1 reads SGHAT; CDR2 reads FQDESV (reference sequence). The CDR3 sequence is 13 residues long. The CDR3 protein is CASSSGQGYGYTF. DNA of the CDR3: TGTGCCAGCAGTTCTGGACAGGGGTATGGCTACACCTTC.

This chain connects TRBV10-1 to TRBJ2-7; D gene ambiguous. The CDR3 length is 13 residues. Trimming removed 4 bases at V and 0 bases at J, with 7 bases between. CDR1 WNHNN and CDR2 SYGVQD come from the germline V gene (reference sequence). CDR3 sequence reads: CASSASSSYEQYF. The CDR3 DNA sequence: TGCGCCAGCAGTGCGTCCAGCTCCTACGAGCAGTACTTC.

This chain uses TRBV6-1 with TRBJ2-1, with 8 bases that match TRBD1. The CDR3 contains 16 residues. Germline CDR1 reads MNHNS; CDR2 reads SASEGT. The J segment lost 9 bases and the V segment lost 2 bases, leaving 12 bases of the junction unmatched. The CDR3 nucleotides are TGTGCCAGCAGTGAATTTTGGCAGGGGGCTGGCGGTGAGCAGTTCTTC. This codes for CASSEFWQGAGGEQFF.

This clone occurred once. V and J are TRBV10-3 and TRBJ2-7; D uncertain. V shed 3 bases and J shed 8 bases, with 14 bases lying between them. CDR3 length: 13 amino acids. CDR1 and CDR2 from the germline V gene are ENHRY and SYGVKD. The CDR3 loop reads CAISDFAEYQQYF. For the CDR3, the DNA is TGTGCCATCAGTGATTTTGCAGAATATCAGCAGTACTTC.

The chain joins TRBV5-1 to TRBJ2-2, with TRBD2 identical over 8 bases. The CDR3 is 16 residues long. Germline V gene sequence: CDR1 SGHRS, CDR2 YFSETQ. The J segment lost 6 bases and the V segment lost 1 base, leaving 8 bases of the junction unmatched. The CDR3 DNA reads as TGCGCCAGCAGCTTGTCAGCGGGAGAGGTCGCCGGGGAGCTGTTTTTT. It encodes CASSLSAGEVAGELFF.

This clone was observed once. Other DNA variants within this sample encode the same CDR3. This rearrangement joins TRBV5-6 to TRBJ1-6; unclear D gene. The V and J ends lost 4 bases and 3 bases respectively, with 8 bases between them. The CDR3 is 14 amino acids. Germline-derived CDR1 and CDR2 are SGHDT and YYEEEE. In DNA, the CDR3 is TGTGCCAGCAGCCCCTACTACTATAATTCACCCCTCCACTTT. Its protein is CASSPYYYNSPLHF.

The V gene is TRBV5-6, the J gene TRBJ2-3; D uncertain. V was cut by 4 bases and J by 3 bases, with 6 bases left in between. CDR3 length: 12 amino acids. The germline gives CDR1 SGHDT, CDR2 YYEEEE. The CDR3 DNA reads TGTGCCAGCAGCCTGACTACAGATACGCAGTATTTT. Translation: CASSLTTDTQYF.

The rearrangement joins TRBV6-5 to TRBJ1-1; D possibly corresponds to TRBD1 (5 bases). Germline V gene lookup returns CDR1 MNHEY and CDR2 SVGAGI. The CDR3 runs 14 residues. V lost 5 bases and J lost 5, with 15 bases in between. Here the CDR3 DNA reads TGTGCCAGCAGTCGCGGGGGGTGGAAGACTGAAGCTTTCTTT. This encodes CASSRGGWKTEAFF.